Detailed here is one T cell receptor (beta chain). The identical CDR3 is also encoded by other nucleotide sequences in the sample. These data originate in a study of shared clonotypes between healthy human individuals. Assay used: immunoSEQ multiplex PCR; TCRdb lists only in-frame clones, some missing. Seen here are about 2.4 million clones, roughly 93% observed once, and the top ten hold about 0.39%. This CDR3 comprises 11 residues. The germline V and J ends were trimmed by 5 bases and 3 bases, with 2 bases remaining between them. Looked up from germline, CDR1 is KGHSH and CDR2 is LQKENI. Material for sequencing was naive CD4+ T cells from PBMCs. The subset was: CD45RA+ positively selected. The receptor was isolated from a man aged 18-30 years in good health. Some clones in this sample may be carry-over from other donors' samples. The chain uses TRBV18 and TRBJ2-1; D gene ambiguous. The CDR3 is CASSGYNEQFF. CDR3 nucleotide sequence: TGTGCCAGCTCAGGCTACAATGAGCAGTTCTTC.